Listed below are T cell receptor beta chains from one sample, sequenced in a study of blood T cell repertoires in COVID-19. TCRdb's table, derived via immunoSEQ multiplex PCR, lists solely in-frame clones and lacks some. The data show under 300,000 clones, approximately 83% seen once. Specimen: peripheral blood. Every receptor here comes from a man aged 25 to 40 who had recovered from COVID-19. The CDR3 runs from the conserved cysteine through the conserved F or W. D genes are given only for firm matches. Expanded clones are given a class, and other clones once, few, many or no size at all.

D	J	size	V	DNA	CDR3
.	TRBJ2-3	.	TRBV7-2	TGTGCCAGCAGCCTGCGGGGGCTCACAGATACGCAGTATTTT	CASSLRGLTDTQYF
.	TRBJ1-2	once	TRBV6-5	TGTGCCAGCACAACAGCCGCCCACTATGGCTACACCTTC	CASTTAAHYGYTF
TRBD2	TRBJ2-1	.	TRBV19	TGTGCCAGTAGTACGTCTAGCGGGAACAATGAGCAGTTCTTC	CASSTSSGNNEQFF
TRBD2	TRBJ2-3	once	TRBV27	TGTGCCAGCAGTTTATCACCGAGAGCGGGGATCACAGATACGCAGTATTTT	CASSLSPRAGITDTQYF
.	TRBJ2-5	.	TRBV10-3	TGTGCCATCAGTGAGGACAGCTCAACTCAAGAGACCCAGTACTTC	CAISEDSSTQETQYF
TRBD2	TRBJ2-3	once	TRBV9	TGTGCCAGCAGCGTTAGACCTCCGGGACTAGCGGGGGGACCCCAGGCGCAGTATTTT	CASSVRPPGLAGGPQAQYF
TRBD1	TRBJ2-1	.	TRBV11-2	TGTGCCAGCAGCCCTGGGACAGGGTCGCATGAGCAGTTCTTC	CASSPGTGSHEQFF
TRBD1	TRBJ2-3	.	TRBV14	TGTGCCAGCAGCCAAGAACGTACAGGGGTCCCTAGCACAGATACGCAGTATTTT	CASSQERTGVPSTDTQYF
.	TRBJ2-5	.	TRBV2	TGTGCCAGCAGTCCTAGACTCGCGGGAGAGACCCAGTACTTC	CASSPRLAGETQYF
TRBD1	TRBJ1-4	few	TRBV7-4	TGTGCCAGCAGCTTAGTACAGGGGGAAGGTTGTGAAAAACTGTTTTTT	CASSLVQGEGCEKLFF
TRBD2	TRBJ2-1	.	TRBV5-4	TGTGCCAGCAGCCCGGGGGGGCCTTACAATGAGCAGTTCTTC	CASSPGGPYNEQFF
.	TRBJ1-1	.	TRBV10-3	TGTGCCATCAGTGAGTCGGGACACCAGAACACTGAAGCTTTCTTT	CAISESGHQNTEAFF
.	TRBJ1-4	.	TRBV5-1	TGCGCCAGCAGCTGGGGGGATGAAAAACTGTTTTTT	CASSWGDEKLFF
.	TRBJ1-1	.	TRBV6-5	TGTGCCAGCAGTTACGGGATTGGGGGGGCGACCACTGAGGCTTTCTTT	CASSYGIGGATTEAFF
.	TRBJ2-2	.	TRBV7-6	TGTGCCAGCACGGAGGGGGGGGACTACACCGGGGAGCTGTTTTTT	CASTEGGDYTGELFF
TRBD1	TRBJ1-1	.	TRBV27	TGTGCCAGCAGTCCTCGCAGGGGGCGCGGGGGCACTGAAGCTTTCTTT	CASSPRRGRGGTEAFF
.	TRBJ1-6	.	TRBV5-6	TGTGCCAGCAGCCGCACAGGTTACGATTCACCCCTCCACTTT	CASSRTGYDSPLHF
TRBD1	TRBJ1-5	.	TRBV12-5	TGTGCTAGTGGTTCCGACAGGGGGCTTCCCAATCAGCCCCAGCATTTT	CASGSDRGLPNQPQHF
TRBD1	TRBJ1-6	.	TRBV10-3	TGTGCCATCAGTGGACAGGGGGATTCACCCCTCCACTTT	CAISGQGDSPLHF